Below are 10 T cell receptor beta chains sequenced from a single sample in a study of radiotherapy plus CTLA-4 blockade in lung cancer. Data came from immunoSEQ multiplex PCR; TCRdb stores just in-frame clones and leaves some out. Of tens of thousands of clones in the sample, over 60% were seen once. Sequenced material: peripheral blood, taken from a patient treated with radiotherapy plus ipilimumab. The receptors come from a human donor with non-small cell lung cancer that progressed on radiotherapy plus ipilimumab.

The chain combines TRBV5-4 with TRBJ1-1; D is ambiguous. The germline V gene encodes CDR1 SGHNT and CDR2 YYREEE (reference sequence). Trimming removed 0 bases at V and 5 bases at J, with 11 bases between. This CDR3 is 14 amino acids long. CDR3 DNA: TGTGCCAGCAGCTTGGCCGGCGGGGATACTGAAGCTTTCTTT. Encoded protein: CASSLAGGDTEAFF.

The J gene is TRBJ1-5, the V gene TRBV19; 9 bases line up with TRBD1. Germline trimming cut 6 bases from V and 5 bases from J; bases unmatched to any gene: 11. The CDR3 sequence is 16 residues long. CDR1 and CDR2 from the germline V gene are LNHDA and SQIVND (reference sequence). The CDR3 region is CASSFPSHRGHQPQHF. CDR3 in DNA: TGTGCCAGTAGCTTCCCATCCCACAGGGGGCATCAGCCCCAGCATTTT.

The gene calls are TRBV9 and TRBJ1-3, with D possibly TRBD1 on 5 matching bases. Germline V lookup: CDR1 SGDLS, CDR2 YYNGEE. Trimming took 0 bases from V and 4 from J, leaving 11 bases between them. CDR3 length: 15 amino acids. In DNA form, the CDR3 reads TGTGCCAGCAGCGTAGAAGGGGTAACAGGAAACACCATATATTTT. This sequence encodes CASSVEGVTGNTIYF.

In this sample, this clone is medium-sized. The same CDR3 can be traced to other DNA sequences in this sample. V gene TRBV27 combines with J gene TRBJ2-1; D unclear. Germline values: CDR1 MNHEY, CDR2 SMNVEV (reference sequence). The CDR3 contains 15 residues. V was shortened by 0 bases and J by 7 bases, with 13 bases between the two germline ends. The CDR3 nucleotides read TGTGCCAGCAGTTTATCCCGCGGATTATTGAATGAGCAGTTCTTC. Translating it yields CASSLSRGLLNEQFF.

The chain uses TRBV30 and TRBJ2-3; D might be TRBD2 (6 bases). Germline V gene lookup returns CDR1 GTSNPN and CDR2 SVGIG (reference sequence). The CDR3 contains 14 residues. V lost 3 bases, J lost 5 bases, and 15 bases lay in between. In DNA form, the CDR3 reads TGTGCCTGGAGCGGGACTTCCCTGGGAGATACGCAGTATTTT. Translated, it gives CAWSGTSLGDTQYF.

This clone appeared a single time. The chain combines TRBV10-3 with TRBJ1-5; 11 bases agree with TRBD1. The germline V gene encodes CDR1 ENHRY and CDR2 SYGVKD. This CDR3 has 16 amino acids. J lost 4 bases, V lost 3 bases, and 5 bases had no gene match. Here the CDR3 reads CAISERTGGVNQPQHF. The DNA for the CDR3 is TGTGCCATCAGTGAACGGACAGGGGGCGTTAATCAGCCCCAGCATTTT.

CDR3 DNA: TGCAGTGCCGACTCGGGACGTGGGCAGTTCTTC. This sequence encodes CSADSGRGQFF. The rearrangement links TRBV20-1 to TRBJ2-1; TRBD1 or TRBD2 may be the D gene (5 bases each). Trimming took 6 bases from V and 12 from J, leaving 15 bases between them. CDR1 DFQATT and CDR2 SNEGSKA come from the germline V gene (reference sequence). The CDR3 has 11 amino acids.

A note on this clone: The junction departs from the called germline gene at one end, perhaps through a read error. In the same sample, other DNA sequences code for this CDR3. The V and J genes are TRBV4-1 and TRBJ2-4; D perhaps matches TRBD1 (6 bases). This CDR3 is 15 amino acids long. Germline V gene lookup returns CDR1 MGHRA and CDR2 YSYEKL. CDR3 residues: CASSQDRLAKNIQYF. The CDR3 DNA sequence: TGCGCCAGCAGTCAAGACAGGCTAGCCAAAAACATTCAGTACTTC.

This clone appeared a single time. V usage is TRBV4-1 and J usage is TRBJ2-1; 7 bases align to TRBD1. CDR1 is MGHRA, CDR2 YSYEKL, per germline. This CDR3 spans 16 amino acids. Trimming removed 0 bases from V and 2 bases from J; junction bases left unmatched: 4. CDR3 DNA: TGCGCCAGCAGCCAAGACCCAGGACAGGCCTACAATGAGCAGTTCTTC. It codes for CASSQDPGQAYNEQFF.

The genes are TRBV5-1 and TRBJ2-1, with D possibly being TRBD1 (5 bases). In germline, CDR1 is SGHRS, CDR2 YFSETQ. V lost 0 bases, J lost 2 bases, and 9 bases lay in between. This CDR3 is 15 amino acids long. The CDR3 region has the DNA TGCGCCAGCAGCTTGGACACAGGTACCTACAATGAGCAGTTCTTC. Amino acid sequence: CASSLDTGTYNEQFF.